Below are 25 T cell receptor beta chains sequenced from a single sample in a study of cytomegalovirus exposure and HLA in healthy donors. Researchers ran the PCR with 60 Vbeta and 13 Jbeta primers. The method was immunoSEQ multiplex PCR; TCRdb's version includes in-frame clones alone and lacks a portion of them. The table includes about 90,000 clones, roughly 58% detected once. Sequenced input: PBMCs. These receptors originate from a young woman in good health and CMV-seropositive.

The V gene is TRBV2, the J gene TRBJ1-1; the D gene is possibly TRBD1 (6 bases). V was trimmed by 8 bases and J by 2 bases, leaving 15 bases between them. This CDR3 is 14 amino acids long. Germline V gives CDR1 SNHLY, CDR2 FYNNEI. The chain's CDR3 is CASEIQGRNTEAFF. DNA of the CDR3: TGTGCCAGCGAAATTCAGGGGAGAAACACTGAAGCTTTCTTT.

This clone was recorded a few times. The rearrangement uses TRBV5-1 and TRBJ2-3; D might be TRBD2 (5 bases). Trimming left V 4 bases short and J 0 bases short, with 15 bases between. The length of the CDR3 is 16 residues. Germline CDR1 is SGHRS and CDR2 is YFSETQ. CDR3 DNA sequence: TGCGCCAGCAGCCTACTAAGCGGTGCGAGCACAGATACGCAGTATTTT. Its translation is CASSLLSGASTDTQYF.

The chain combines TRBV27 with TRBJ1-2; 10 bases agree with TRBD1. The CDR3 runs to 16 residues. Germline V lookup: CDR1 MNHEY, CDR2 SMNVEV (reference sequence). V gave up 3 bases and J gave up 2 bases; unmatched junction bases: 6. CDR3 region: CASSLRGGQGNYGYTF. The CDR3 DNA follows: TGTGCCAGCAGTTTGAGGGGGGGACAGGGGAACTATGGCTACACCTTC.

The CDR3 here is CASSDQGLYAEKLFF. DNA of the CDR3: TGTGCCAGCAGTGACCAGGGCCTCTATGCGGAAAAACTGTTTTTT. The V gene is TRBV25-1, the J gene TRBJ1-4; TRBD1 might be the D (5 bases). This CDR3 contains 15 residues. CDR1 MGHDK and CDR2 SYGVNS come from the germline V gene. Trimming took 3 bases from V and 8 from J, leaving 16 bases between them.

This clone has a handful of counts. The chain employs TRBV6-5 and TRBJ1-5, with a weak D call TRBD1 (5 bases). V was clipped by 6 bases and J by 5 bases, with 17 bases between them. This CDR3 contains 15 residues. Germline-derived CDR1 and CDR2 are MNHEY and SVGAGI. The CDR3 DNA follows: TGTGCCAGCAGACGGACAAACGGATTAGATCAGCCCCAGCATTTT. This translates into CASRRTNGLDQPQHF.

The chain carries TRBV13 and TRBJ2-1; TRBD2 is a possible D gene (7 bases). CDR1 and CDR2 from the germline V gene are PRHDT and FYEKMQ (reference sequence). The V end was cut by 5 bases, the J end by 4 bases, with 21 bases between. The CDR3 spans 17 residues. The CDR3 bases are TGTGCCAGCAGCGATCTAGGGGGGGTCGTTACGTACAATGAGCAGTTCTTC. Translated: CASSDLGGVVTYNEQFF.

The genes are TRBV7-3 and TRBJ2-5, with TRBD2 matching 10 bases. The J call is in doubt because the DNA end fits TRBJ2-7 better. The CDR3 sequence is 15 residues long. Germline V gene lookup returns CDR1 SGHTA and CDR2 FQGTGA. CDR3 residues: CASSLKRGGTYEQYF. CDR3 bases: TGTGCCAGCAGCTTAAAGCGGGGGGGCACCTACGAGCAGTACTTC.

The chain recombines TRBV19 with TRBJ2-6; TRBD1 matches 9 bases. The CDR3 covers 17 residues. Germline CDR1 is LNHDA and CDR2 is SQIVND (reference sequence). Germline trimming cut 5 bases from V and 0 bases from J; bases unmatched to any gene: 5. The CDR3 spells CASSSTGQGSGANVLTF. CDR3 sequence (DNA): TGTGCCAGTAGTTCGACGGGACAGGGCTCTGGGGCCAACGTCCTGACTTTC.

The chain carries TRBV27 and TRBJ1-2; 7 bases fit TRBD1. J was trimmed by 8 bases and V by 5 bases; bases with no gene match: 14. CDR1 MNHEY and CDR2 SMNVEV come from the germline V gene (reference sequence). The CDR3 runs 15 residues. For the CDR3, the DNA is TGTGCCAGCAGTCCAGCGGGGGACAGCCGAGGAGGCTACACCTTC. This codes for CASSPAGDSRGGYTF.

The rearrangement links TRBV19 to TRBJ1-2; D unclear. From germline, CDR1 is LNHDA and CDR2 SQIVND (reference sequence). V was shortened by 1 base and J by 7 bases, with 16 bases between the two germline ends. The CDR3 loop spans 15 amino acids. This chain's CDR3 is CASSIGLGLTRGYTF. Here the CDR3 DNA reads TGTGCCAGTAGTATAGGGCTCGGGTTGACGCGTGGCTACACCTTC.

This clone has more than one count but fewer than ten. This chain links TRBV10-3 with TRBJ2-5; 11 bases are a match to TRBD2. Germline V lookup: CDR1 ENHRY, CDR2 SYGVKD. Trimming took 7 bases from V and 11 from J; bases not matched to a gene: 12. The CDR3 totals 14 residues. CDR3 in amino acids: CAIKLAGESGEQYF. DNA for the CDR3: TGTGCCATCAAACTAGCGGGGGAATCTGGGGAGCAGTACTTC.

CDR3 region: CASSPLAGGTDTQYF. The CDR3 DNA is TGTGCCAGCTCACCACTAGCGGGGGGCACAGATACGCAGTATTTT. The rearrangement joins TRBV18 to TRBJ2-3; 9 positions match TRBD2. This CDR3 region has 15 residues. Germline loops: CDR1 KGHSH, CDR2 LQKENI. The V gene end was trimmed by 1 base and the J gene end by 1 base; junction bases not matched to a gene: 0.

The chain combines TRBV7-9 with TRBJ1-1; D ambiguous. V lost 5 bases to trimming and J lost 5 bases, with 6 bases between them. CDR1 is SEHNR, CDR2 FQNEAQ, per germline (reference sequence). The CDR3 totals 11 residues. The CDR3 is CASSIGTEAFF. The CDR3 nucleotides read TGTGCCAGCAGCATCGGTACTGAAGCTTTCTTT. Full variable domain (outside the CDR3, taken from reference TRBV7-9 and TRBJ1-1): DTGVSQNPRHKITKRGQNVTFRCDPISEHNRLYWYRQTLGQGPEFLTYFQNEAQLEKSRLLSDRFSAERPKGSFSTLEIQRTEQGDSAMYLCASSIGTEAFFGQGTRLTVV.

The genes are TRBV4-1 and TRBJ2-3; TRBD2 might be the D (7 bases). This CDR3 has 15 amino acids. The germline CDR1 and CDR2 sequences are MGHRA and YSYEKL. V lost 2 bases and J lost 5, with 14 bases in between. DNA for the CDR3: TGCGCCAGCAGCCAACAGAGGGGGGGGCAAGATACGCAGTATTTT. Amino acid sequence: CASSQQRGGQDTQYF.

There are a few counts of this clone. The V gene is TRBV28, the J gene TRBJ2-1; 8 bases line up with TRBD2. Losses at the gene ends were 2 bases for V and 5 bases for J; bases not matched to a gene: 2. Germline V gives CDR1 MDHEN, CDR2 SYDVKM. CDR3 length: 14 residues. CDR3: CASSLGTSHNEQFF. The CDR3 coding sequence is TGTGCCAGCAGTTTAGGGACTAGTCACAATGAGCAGTTCTTC.

The chain has TRBV30 and TRBJ2-1; perhaps TRBD1 as D (5 bases). Germline V gene data show CDR1 as GTSNPN and CDR2 as SVGIG (reference sequence). Trimming pared 0 bases from V and 9 bases from J, leaving 12 bases between. The CDR3 covers 13 residues. The CDR3 DNA reads TGTGCCTGGAGTGTAGGACCGACAGCTGAGCAGTTCTTC. Protein: CAWSVGPTAEQFF.

The genes are TRBV6-1 and TRBJ1-6, with D uncertain. This CDR3 region has 12 residues. Trimming cost V 6 bases and J 7 bases, with 7 bases left between them. Germline CDR1 MNHNS, CDR2 SASEGT. This CDR3 reads CASRVLNSPLHF. CDR3 coding DNA: TGTGCCAGCAGGGTACTGAATTCACCCCTCCACTTT.

The V and J genes are TRBV19 and TRBJ2-7; weak D call: TRBD1 (6 bases). The CDR3 consists of 15 residues. Germline-derived CDR1 and CDR2 are LNHDA and SQIVND (reference sequence). With 5 bases removed from V and 2 bases from J, the gap between germline ends came to 16 bases. CDR3 nucleotides: TGTGCCAGTAGTCCCGGACCCCAGGGGACCTACGAGCAGTACTTC. It is translated as CASSPGPQGTYEQYF.

This clone has only a few counts. The chain uses TRBV7-2 and TRBJ2-1; 9 positions agree with TRBD2. CDR1 SGHTA and CDR2 FQGNSA come from the germline V gene. The V gene end was trimmed by 4 bases and the J gene end by 15 bases; junction bases not matched to a gene: 10. CDR3 length: 13 amino acids. This CDR3 reads CASSSAGGFYLFF. Written as DNA, the CDR3 is TGTGCCAGCAGCTCAGCGGGAGGTTTCTACCTGTTCTTC.

Only a few counts were recorded for this clone. The V and J genes are TRBV27 and TRBJ1-5; 7 nucleotides agree with TRBD1. The CDR3 is 16 amino acids. After removal of 6 bases from V and 2 bases from J, the junction contained 10 bases not matched to a gene. CDR1 and CDR2 (germline): MNHEY, SMNVEV (reference sequence). This chain's CDR3 is CASRTKGGAGNQPQHF. The CDR3 DNA reads TGTGCCAGCAGAACAAAAGGGGGCGCGGGCAATCAGCCCCAGCATTTT.

The chain has TRBV2 and TRBJ2-1; perhaps TRBD2 as D (5 bases). Germline V gene lookup returns CDR1 SNHLY and CDR2 FYNNEI. The V and J ends lost 2 bases and 10 bases respectively, with 6 bases between them. The CDR3 has 11 amino acids. The CDR3 here is CASSERREQFF. The CDR3, as DNA: TGTGCCAGCAGTGAAAGGAGGGAGCAGTTCTTC.

V gene TRBV18 combines with J gene TRBJ2-2; D is ambiguous. V lost 3 bases, J lost 0 bases, and 8 bases lay in between. This CDR3 is built from 15 residues. Germline assignment: CDR1 KGHSH and CDR2 LQKENI. CDR3 in amino acids: CASSPSQSNTGELFF. Here the CDR3 DNA reads TGTGCCAGCTCACCTTCGCAGTCGAACACCGGGGAGCTGTTTTTT. Supplemented by reference TRBV18 and TRBJ2-2, the full variable domain reads NAGVMQNPRHLVRRRGQEARLRCSPMKGHSHVYWYRQLPEEGLKFMVYLQKENIIDESGMPKERFSAEFPKEGPSILRIQQVVRGDSAAYFCASSPSQSNTGELFFGEGSRLTVL.

This chain joins TRBV2 and TRBJ2-1, with D possibly being TRBD2 (6 bases). Trimming left V 4 bases short and J 8 bases short, with 15 bases between. Germline CDR1 and CDR2: SNHLY and FYNNEI. The CDR3 has 14 amino acids. The chain's CDR3 is CASSGLVGSDEQFF. CDR3 bases: TGTGCCAGCAGTGGACTAGTAGGGAGCGATGAGCAGTTCTTC.

The J gene is TRBJ2-6, the V gene TRBV5-4; weak D call: TRBD2 (5 bases). V was cut by 4 bases and J by 2 bases, with 13 bases left in between. The length of the CDR3 is 16 residues. Germline CDR1 reads SGHNT; CDR2 reads YYREEE (reference sequence). The CDR3 sequence: CASSARTSAGANVLTF. The CDR3, as DNA: TGTGCCAGCAGCGCCCGGACTTCAGCTGGGGCCAACGTCCTGACTTTC.

This clone came up a few times. This chain uses TRBV30 with TRBJ1-3; 8 nucleotides match TRBD1. The CDR3 covers 13 residues. Germline V CDR1 and CDR2: GTSNPN, SVGIG (reference sequence). After removal of 4 bases from V and 2 bases from J, the junction contained 1 base not matched to a gene. The CDR3 nucleotides are TGTGCCTGGAACAGGGGGACTGGAAACACCATATATTTT. This encodes CAWNRGTGNTIYF.